This is a list of T cell receptor beta chains from one sample in a study of blood T cell repertoires in COVID-19. Repertoires were generated with immunoSEQ multiplex PCR, while TCRdb's copy carries only in-frame clones and drops some. The sample yields some 670,000 clones, 80% to 90% seen once. The sample comprised peripheral blood. Receptor source: a woman aged 18-29 years with acute or convalescent COVID-19. Both conserved end residues are part of each CDR3. The order of the fields is J gene, D gene, V gene, clone size, CDR3 DNA, CDR3 protein. A D gene is named only where the DNA matches it firmly. For some rows the clone size is stated as once, few or many, or as a class when expanded; others skip it.

j_gene: TRBJ1-1; d_gene: .; v_gene: TRBV7-8; abundance: .; CDR3nt: TGTGCCAGCAGCTCGGACAGCCTCATGAACACTGAAGCTTTCTTT; CDR3aa: CASSSDSLMNTEAFF
j_gene: TRBJ2-3; d_gene: .; v_gene: TRBV11-3; abundance: .; CDR3nt: TGTGCCAGCAGCCACCGGGGACTTTCTGGCACAGATACGCAGTATTTT; CDR3aa: CASSHRGLSGTDTQYF
j_gene: TRBJ2-5; d_gene: TRBD2; v_gene: TRBV27; abundance: .; CDR3nt: TGTGCCAGCAGTTTACGCGGCCGGGCCGAATGGACTAGGCAACAAGAGACCCAGTACTTC; CDR3aa: CASSLRGRAEWTRQQETQYF
j_gene: TRBJ2-7; d_gene: .; v_gene: TRBV4-3; abundance: .; CDR3nt: TGCGCCAGCAGCCAAGATGCGGGTACCTACGAGCAGTACTTC; CDR3aa: CASSQDAGTYEQYF
j_gene: TRBJ1-5; d_gene: .; v_gene: TRBV11-3; abundance: .; CDR3nt: TGTGCCAGCAGCTTACGGACAGCAAGTCATCAGCCCCAGCATTTT; CDR3aa: CASSLRTASHQPQHF
j_gene: TRBJ1-3; d_gene: .; v_gene: TRBV9; abundance: .; CDR3nt: TGTGCCAGCAGCGCCTCGGGGGGCGGCCACTCTGGAAACACCATATATTTT; CDR3aa: CASSASGGGHSGNTIYF
j_gene: TRBJ1-1; d_gene: TRBD1; v_gene: TRBV19; abundance: .; CDR3nt: TGTGCCAGTAGTCCATGGACAGGCCGCATGAACACTGAAGCTTTCTTT; CDR3aa: CASSPWTGRMNTEAFF
j_gene: TRBJ1-5; d_gene: .; v_gene: TRBV18; abundance: .; CDR3nt: TGTGCCAGCTCACCAAAAGGTCAATGGGAGTCCTCCGGTCAGCCCCAGCATTTT; CDR3aa: CASSPKGQWESSGQPQHF
j_gene: TRBJ1-2; d_gene: TRBD1; v_gene: TRBV30; abundance: .; CDR3nt: TGTGCCTGGAGTGGACCCGGGACAGGGGCCAGATTCTATGGCTACACCTTC; CDR3aa: CAWSGPGTGARFYGYTF
j_gene: TRBJ1-2; d_gene: .; v_gene: TRBV6-5; abundance: .; CDR3nt: TGTGCCAGCAGTTCAGGCTATGGCTACACCTTC; CDR3aa: CASSSGYGYTF
j_gene: TRBJ1-1; d_gene: .; v_gene: TRBV3-1/TRBV3-2; abundance: .; CDR3nt: TGTGCCAGCAGCGCTCACGATACATTCCTTGAAGCTTTCTTT; CDR3aa: CASSAHDTFLEAFF
j_gene: TRBJ2-5; d_gene: .; v_gene: TRBV29-1; abundance: .; CDR3nt: TGCAGCGCCCTATTCGGGGAGACCCAGTACTTC; CDR3aa: CSALFGETQYF
j_gene: TRBJ1-4; d_gene: .; v_gene: TRBV25-1; abundance: .; CDR3nt: TGTGCCAGCAGTGAATTCGCGTCGATCTACAGCCGCGAAAAACTGTTTTTT; CDR3aa: CASSEFASIYSREKLFF
j_gene: TRBJ1-1; d_gene: .; v_gene: TRBV3-1/TRBV3-2; abundance: .; CDR3nt: TGTGCCAGCAGCCAAGTCGAGCCGTACACTGAAGCTTTCTTT; CDR3aa: CASSQVEPYTEAFF
j_gene: TRBJ1-5; d_gene: .; v_gene: TRBV4-1; abundance: once; CDR3nt: TGCGCCAGCAGCCAAGAAGGCACAGGGTATAGTGGGGACCAGCCCCAGCATTTT; CDR3aa: CASSQEGTGYSGDQPQHF
j_gene: TRBJ2-7; d_gene: .; v_gene: TRBV19; abundance: .; CDR3nt: TGTGCCAGTAGTACGGGACACCTAGAAGGCGAGCAGTACTTC; CDR3aa: CASSTGHLEGEQYF
j_gene: TRBJ2-7; d_gene: .; v_gene: TRBV24-1; abundance: .; CDR3nt: TGTGCCACCAGTGATCGGGGCTACGAGCAGTACTTC; CDR3aa: CATSDRGYEQYF
j_gene: TRBJ2-5; d_gene: .; v_gene: TRBV7-2; abundance: once; CDR3nt: TGTGCCAGCCGACCCGGGGTGGGGACTCCCCAAGAGACCCAGTACTTC; CDR3aa: CASRPGVGTPQETQYF
j_gene: TRBJ1-1; d_gene: .; v_gene: TRBV15; abundance: .; CDR3nt: TGTGCCACCAGCAGAGATGTTGCTGAGACAACAAACACTGAAGCTTTCTTT; CDR3aa: CATSRDVAETTNTEAFF
j_gene: TRBJ1-1; d_gene: .; v_gene: TRBV5-1; abundance: .; CDR3nt: TGCGCCAGCAGATTGCCCGGGACTGAAGCTTTCTTT; CDR3aa: CASRLPGTEAFF
j_gene: TRBJ2-1; d_gene: TRBD1; v_gene: TRBV2; abundance: .; CDR3nt: TGTGCCAGCAGCGCTTGGACAGGGGGCCCGTACAATGAGCAGTTCTTC; CDR3aa: CASSAWTGGPYNEQFF
j_gene: TRBJ1-4; d_gene: TRBD1; v_gene: TRBV27; abundance: .; CDR3nt: TGTGCCAGCAGTCCCCAAGACAGGGGGGATGAAAAACTGTTTTTT; CDR3aa: CASSPQDRGDEKLFF
j_gene: TRBJ1-6; d_gene: .; v_gene: TRBV29-1; abundance: .; CDR3nt: TGCAGCGTTCAGGTCAGGGTTAATTCACCCCTCCACTTT; CDR3aa: CSVQVRVNSPLHF
j_gene: TRBJ1-1; d_gene: .; v_gene: TRBV18; abundance: .; CDR3nt: TGTGCCAGCTCACCGAGACAGGTTCAGAACACTGAAGCTTTCTTT; CDR3aa: CASSPRQVQNTEAFF
j_gene: TRBJ1-2; d_gene: .; v_gene: TRBV21-1; abundance: .; CDR3nt: TGTGCCAGCACCATACCCGGACAGAGTTATGGCTACACCTTC; CDR3aa: CASTIPGQSYGYTF
j_gene: TRBJ1-6; d_gene: .; v_gene: TRBV9; abundance: .; CDR3nt: TGTGCCAGCAGCGTAGGCATCTCGACTTTTAATTCACCCCTCCACTTT; CDR3aa: CASSVGISTFNSPLHF
j_gene: TRBJ1-1; d_gene: .; v_gene: TRBV5-1; abundance: .; CDR3nt: TGCGCCAGCAGCCAGCGGGACGGACTCACTGAAGCTTTCTTT; CDR3aa: CASSQRDGLTEAFF
j_gene: TRBJ1-2; d_gene: TRBD1; v_gene: TRBV6-2/TRBV6-3; abundance: .; CDR3nt: TGTGCCAGCAGTTACTCCGACAGGGGGAAATATGGCTACACCTTC; CDR3aa: CASSYSDRGKYGYTF
j_gene: TRBJ1-2; d_gene: TRBD1; v_gene: TRBV18; abundance: .; CDR3nt: TGTGCCAGCTCACCAGAGATCGACAGGGGAAACAACTATGGCTACACCTTC; CDR3aa: CASSPEIDRGNNYGYTF
j_gene: TRBJ1-3; d_gene: .; v_gene: TRBV18; abundance: .; CDR3nt: TGTGCCAGCTCACTAAACAGGGAAACTACATACTCTGGAAACACCATATATTTT; CDR3aa: CASSLNRETTYSGNTIYF
j_gene: TRBJ2-5; d_gene: .; v_gene: TRBV4-1; abundance: .; CDR3nt: TGCGCCAGCAGCCAAGCTGGCGGTGCTCAAGAGACCCAGTACTTC; CDR3aa: CASSQAGGAQETQYF
j_gene: TRBJ1-2; d_gene: TRBD1; v_gene: TRBV11-2; abundance: .; CDR3nt: TGTGCCAGCAGCTTAGCAACAGGGGTTATCGGTGGCTACACCTTC; CDR3aa: CASSLATGVIGGYTF
j_gene: TRBJ1-4; d_gene: .; v_gene: TRBV6-5; abundance: .; CDR3nt: TGTGCCAGCAGTAACGGGGGACCTAATGAAAAACTGTTTTTT; CDR3aa: CASSNGGPNEKLFF
j_gene: TRBJ1-5; d_gene: .; v_gene: TRBV27; abundance: once; CDR3nt: TGTGCCAGCAGCCAGGGCAGGCGGGATAATCAGCCCCAGCATTTT; CDR3aa: CASSQGRRDNQPQHF
j_gene: TRBJ1-6; d_gene: TRBD1; v_gene: TRBV19; abundance: .; CDR3nt: TGTGCCAGTAGTCCCGTGGGACAGGGCCTCCACTTT; CDR3aa: CASSPVGQGLHF
j_gene: TRBJ2-7; d_gene: .; v_gene: TRBV12-3/TRBV12-4; abundance: .; CDR3nt: TGTGCCAGCACCAGCGAGTTTGGCGAGCAGTACTTC; CDR3aa: CASTSEFGEQYF
j_gene: TRBJ2-7; d_gene: .; v_gene: TRBV28; abundance: .; CDR3nt: TGTGCCAGCAGTCAACTAGGGGGCGAGCAGTACTTC; CDR3aa: CASSQLGGEQYF
j_gene: TRBJ1-2; d_gene: TRBD1; v_gene: TRBV3-1/TRBV3-2; abundance: .; CDR3nt: TGTGCCAGCAGCCAGCAGGACAGGAACTATGGCTACACCTTC; CDR3aa: CASSQQDRNYGYTF
j_gene: TRBJ2-2; d_gene: .; v_gene: TRBV6-2/TRBV6-3; abundance: .; CDR3nt: TGTGCCAGCAGCCTACTAGGACGGGTCTCGCGGACCGGGGAGCTGTTTTTT; CDR3aa: CASSLLGRVSRTGELFF
j_gene: TRBJ1-2; d_gene: .; v_gene: TRBV6-5; abundance: .; CDR3nt: TGTGCCAGCAGTTTGGGGCAGATATATGGCTACACCTTC; CDR3aa: CASSLGQIYGYTF
j_gene: TRBJ1-1; d_gene: TRBD1; v_gene: TRBV2; abundance: .; CDR3nt: TGTGCCAGCCGTATCGACAGGGACACTGAAGCTTTCTTT; CDR3aa: CASRIDRDTEAFF
j_gene: TRBJ1-6; d_gene: .; v_gene: TRBV27; abundance: .; CDR3nt: TGTGCCAGCAGTTTGCTCCGGGATTCACCCCTCCACTTT; CDR3aa: CASSLLRDSPLHF